The present TCR beta chain was sequenced within a study of shared clonotypes between healthy human individuals. Overall study findings and caveats: Sorted-subset sequencing was shown by rarefaction to be incomplete despite large depth. In four donors, around 4.8% of naive CD4 clonotypes appeared in common.

The donors were adults (healthy and HIV-negative) with no recent acute infections or vaccinations. Sorted-subset replicate PCR reactions contained roughly 210 ng DNA, corresponding to about 30,000 T cell genomes. Only in-frame clones appear in the TCRdb table, and some are missing; sequencing was by immunoSEQ multiplex PCR. The sample has 2 million to 3 million clones, 90% to 95% seen once. This clone occurred once. Its antigen is currently unknown. V was clipped by 8 bases and J by 7 bases, with 20 bases between them. CDR3 length: 14 residues. Germline V CDR1 and CDR2: SNHLY, FYNNEI. This TCR was sampled from a man aged 18 to 30 in good health. Some clones in this sample may be carry-over from other donors' samples. This sequence joins TRBV2 and TRBJ1-1; D perhaps matches TRBD1 (5 bases). Sequenced sample: naive CD4+ T cells from PBMCs. Subset of the sample: CD45RA+ positively selected. Here the CDR3 DNA reads TGTGCCAGCTCTAGGGACGCCCCCGACCTTGAAGCTTTCTTT. This encodes CASSRDAPDLEAFF.